This T cell receptor beta chain was identified during a study of cytomegalovirus exposure and HLA in healthy donors. There were likely unrecorded immune exposures, though donors were nominally healthy when sampled. The study ran its PCR with 60 Vbeta and 13 Jbeta primers. Original processing notes: Later, about 80 million unique TCR beta chains were counted in an analysis, and approximately 10 million of them were shared. Some clones are missing from TCRdb's copy, which holds only in-frame ones; the method was immunoSEQ multiplex PCR. The DNA gave D and trimming, while V, J and clone size come from that table. This table holds 70,000 to 95,000 clones, approximately 56% found once. V shed 6 bases and J 6 bases; nucleotides not matched to a gene: 6. This CDR3 spans 13 amino acids. CDR1 is MDHEN and CDR2 is SYDVKM in the germline V gene. Regarding the study as a whole: TCR association rates varied by HLA locus in a later analysis, with DRB1 highest and HLA-C lowest. Some highly shared sequence variants likely arose as a pipeline artifact.

Comments on this clone: Its specificity is unknown.

This clonotype originated in a woman aged 25-40 years in good health and CMV-seropositive. This rearrangement joins TRBV28 to TRBJ1-2; the match to TRBD1 covers 8 bases. Sequencing input: PBMCs. CDR3 DNA: TGTGCCAGCAGCCCGGACAGGGAGAATGGCTACACCTTC. Encoded protein: CASSPDRENGYTF.